The sequence of this T cell receptor (beta chain) was determined in a study of post-analysis software for immune sequencing data. Study outcomes and limitations: The five TRBV segments detected at higher frequency in patients than in controls included TRBV5-6, TRBV5-1 and TRBV20-1. Multiple sclerosis patients showed significantly lower normalized Chao1 diversity than controls did.

A note on this clonotype: The antigen remains unidentified. A read error may account for a junction end that differs from germline.

This CDR3 contains 15 residues. Germline CDR1 and CDR2: SGHTA and FQGTGA. Researchers reported that TCR beta cDNA libraries carried unique molecular identifiers. TCRdb re-called the PCR reads with MiXCR, one entry per CDR3 protein. The sample has approximately 250,000 distinct CDR3 sequences, just over 35% seen once; the top ten hold under 5%. Sequenced sample: blood. The origin of this receptor is a girl aged 10 to 17 with multiple sclerosis. The chain is built from TRBV7-3 and TRBJ2-5; D perhaps matches TRBD2 (5 bases). The CDR3 nucleotides are TGTGCCAGCAGCCTAACTCGAGGGTTGCAAGAGACCCAGTACTTC. Protein sequence: CASSLTRGLQETQYF.